Listed below are T cell receptor beta chains from one sample, sequenced in a study of shared clonotypes between healthy human individuals. Sequencing was performed with immunoSEQ multiplex PCR; in TCRdb, only in-frame clones are kept and a portion is missing. The sample includes roughly 120,000 clones, around two thirds of them seen just once. Material: memory CD8+ T cells sorted from blood. The origin of the receptors is a woman aged 25 to 45 in good health. Both conserved end residues are part of each CDR3. Fields, in order: CDR3 DNA, CDR3 protein, D gene, J gene, clone size, V gene, CDR3 length. The D gene is left open where the match is weak. Only some rows state a clone size, as once, few, many or a class for expanded clones.

CDR3 DNA: TGTGCCAGCAGCTTAGGGGCCAGCAACTACGAGCAGTACTTC
CDR3 protein: CASSLGASNYEQYF
D gene: .
J gene: TRBJ2-7
clone size: .
V gene: TRBV7-3
CDR3 length: 14

CDR3 DNA: TGTGCCAGCAGTTTATCGCAGGGGCAGACTGAAGCTTTCTTT
CDR3 protein: CASSLSQGQTEAFF
D gene: .
J gene: TRBJ1-1
clone size: once
V gene: TRBV27
CDR3 length: 14

CDR3 DNA: TGTGCCAGCAGTTTATATCCCTTCTACGAGCAGTACTTC
CDR3 protein: CASSLYPFYEQYF
D gene: .
J gene: TRBJ2-7
clone size: .
V gene: TRBV27
CDR3 length: 13

CDR3 DNA: TGTGCCAGCAGTTTAGGGGCGGCCAGGGGATCCCCCTACGAGCAGTACTTC
CDR3 protein: CASSLGAARGSPYEQYF
D gene: .
J gene: TRBJ2-7
clone size: .
V gene: TRBV27
CDR3 length: 17

CDR3 DNA: TGTGCCAGCAGCTTAGATCGTGGTTCTTCCCCCTACAATGAGCAGTTCTTC
CDR3 protein: CASSLDRGSSPYNEQFF
D gene: .
J gene: TRBJ2-1
clone size: .
V gene: TRBV7-9
CDR3 length: 17

CDR3 DNA: TGTGCCAGCAGCTTCTGGAGTAGCGGGAGGTACGAGCAGTACTTC
CDR3 protein: CASSFWSSGRYEQYF
D gene: TRBD2
J gene: TRBJ2-7
clone size: .
V gene: TRBV5-5
CDR3 length: 15

CDR3 DNA: TGTGCCAGCAGTGAAATGGATACAGAAAGTTATGGCTACACCTTC
CDR3 protein: CASSEMDTESYGYTF
D gene: .
J gene: TRBJ1-2
clone size: .
V gene: TRBV6-1
CDR3 length: 15

CDR3 DNA: TGCGCCAGCAGCTTGGTTGGGGGCGGTACTGAAGCTTTCTTT
CDR3 protein: CASSLVGGGTEAFF
D gene: .
J gene: TRBJ1-1
clone size: .
V gene: TRBV5-1
CDR3 length: 14

CDR3 DNA: TGTGCCAGCAGTGAATCGGGGGGCCCCTACGAGCAGTACTTC
CDR3 protein: CASSESGGPYEQYF
D gene: .
J gene: TRBJ2-7
clone size: few
V gene: TRBV2
CDR3 length: 14

CDR3 DNA: TGTGCCAGCAGCAAATTACAGGTTACCGCAAACACCGGGGAGCTGTTTTTT
CDR3 protein: CASSKLQVTANTGELFF
D gene: .
J gene: TRBJ2-2
clone size: .
V gene: TRBV28
CDR3 length: 17

CDR3 DNA: TGCAGCGTGGAAACCGGACATAACTATGGCTACACCTTC
CDR3 protein: CSVETGHNYGYTF
D gene: .
J gene: TRBJ1-2
clone size: .
V gene: TRBV29-1
CDR3 length: 13

CDR3 DNA: TGTGCCAGCAGTGGTAGCGGGAGGTGGGCAGATACGCAGTATTTT
CDR3 protein: CASSGSGRWADTQYF
D gene: TRBD2
J gene: TRBJ2-3
clone size: once
V gene: TRBV6-6
CDR3 length: 15

CDR3 DNA: TGTGCCAGCAGTTTATCTCCCCCTTTCCCGGGACTTTACTACGAGCAGTACTTC
CDR3 protein: CASSLSPPFPGLYYEQYF
D gene: .
J gene: TRBJ2-7
clone size: .
V gene: TRBV27
CDR3 length: 18

CDR3 DNA: TGTGCCTGGGGTCCCGGGACCGGGAGTGAAAAACTGTTTTTT
CDR3 protein: CAWGPGTGSEKLFF
D gene: .
J gene: TRBJ1-4
clone size: .
V gene: TRBV30
CDR3 length: 14

CDR3 DNA: TGTGCCAGCAGTAGAACGACAGATAACACAGATACGCAGTATTTT
CDR3 protein: CASSRTTDNTDTQYF
D gene: .
J gene: TRBJ2-3
clone size: .
V gene: TRBV28
CDR3 length: 15

CDR3 DNA: TGCGCCAGCAGCTCGGGACTGGCCTACGAGCAGTACTTC
CDR3 protein: CASSSGLAYEQYF
D gene: .
J gene: TRBJ2-7
clone size: .
V gene: TRBV5-1
CDR3 length: 13

CDR3 DNA: TGTGCCAGCAGCCCGCGGGCCATCTCCTACGAGCAGTACTTC
CDR3 protein: CASSPRAISYEQYF
D gene: .
J gene: TRBJ2-7
clone size: once
V gene: TRBV28
CDR3 length: 14